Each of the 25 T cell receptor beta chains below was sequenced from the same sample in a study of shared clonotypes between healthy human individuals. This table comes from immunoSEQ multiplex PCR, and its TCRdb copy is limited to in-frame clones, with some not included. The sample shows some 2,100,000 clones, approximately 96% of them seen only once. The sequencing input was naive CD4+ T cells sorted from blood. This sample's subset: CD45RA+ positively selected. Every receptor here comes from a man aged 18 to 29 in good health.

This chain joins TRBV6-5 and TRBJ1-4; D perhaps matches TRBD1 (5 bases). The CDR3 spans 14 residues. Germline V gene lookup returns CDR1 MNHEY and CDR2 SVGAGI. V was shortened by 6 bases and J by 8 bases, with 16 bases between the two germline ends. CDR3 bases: TGTGCCAGCAGAGGCGAGTGGGGGGACGAAAAACTGTTTTTT. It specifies CASRGEWGDEKLFF.

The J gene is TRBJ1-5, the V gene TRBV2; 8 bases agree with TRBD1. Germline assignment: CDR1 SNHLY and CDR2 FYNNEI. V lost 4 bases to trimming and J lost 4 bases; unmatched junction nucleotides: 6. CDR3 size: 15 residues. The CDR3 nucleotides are TGTGCCAGCAGTGGACAGGGGCCTCCTAATCAGCCCCAGCATTTT. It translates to CASSGQGPPNQPQHF.

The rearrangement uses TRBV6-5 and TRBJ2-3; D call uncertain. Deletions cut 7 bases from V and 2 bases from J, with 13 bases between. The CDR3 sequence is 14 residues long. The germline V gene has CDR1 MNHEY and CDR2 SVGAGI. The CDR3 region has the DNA TGTGCCAGCAAATACGCGGAGCACACAGATACGCAGTATTTT. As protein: CASKYAEHTDTQYF.

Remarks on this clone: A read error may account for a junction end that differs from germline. The CDR3 bases are TGTGCCAGCGCGAGACAGGGACGCTCCTCCGAGCAGTACTTC. Its protein is CASARQGRSSEQYF. The chain joins TRBV6-1 to TRBJ2-7; 7 nucleotides align to TRBD1. The CDR3 consists of 14 residues. CDR1 and CDR2 from the germline V gene are MNHNS and SASEGT.

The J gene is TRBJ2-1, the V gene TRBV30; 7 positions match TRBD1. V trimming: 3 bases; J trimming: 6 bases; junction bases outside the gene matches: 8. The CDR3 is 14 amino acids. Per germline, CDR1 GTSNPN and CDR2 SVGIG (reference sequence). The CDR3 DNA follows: TGTGCCTGGAGCGCCGGGACAGCTCGCAATGAGCAGTTCTTC. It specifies CAWSAGTARNEQFF.

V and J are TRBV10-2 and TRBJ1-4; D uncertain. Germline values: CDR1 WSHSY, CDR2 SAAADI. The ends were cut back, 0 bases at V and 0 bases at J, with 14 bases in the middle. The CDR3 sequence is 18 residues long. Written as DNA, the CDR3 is TGCGCCAGCAGTGAGTCGACTGGATTTCTTGCAACTAATGAAAAACTGTTTTTT. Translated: CASSESTGFLATNEKLFF.

This CDR3 is CASSLPTNTGELFF. The CDR3 bases are TGCGCCAGCAGCTTACCAACCAACACCGGGGAGCTGTTTTTT. The chain couples TRBV5-1 to TRBJ2-2; D not resolved. Germline loops: CDR1 SGHRS, CDR2 YFSETQ. This CDR3 has 14 amino acids. Between the trimmed V and J ends, which lost 2 bases and 2 bases, there was a span of 7 bases.

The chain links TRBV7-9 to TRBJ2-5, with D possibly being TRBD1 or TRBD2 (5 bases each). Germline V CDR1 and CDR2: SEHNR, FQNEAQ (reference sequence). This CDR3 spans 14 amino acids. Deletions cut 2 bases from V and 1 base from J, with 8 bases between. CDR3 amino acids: CASSLSGPQETQYF. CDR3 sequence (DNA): TGTGCCAGCAGCTTATCGGGACCCCAAGAGACCCAGTACTTC.

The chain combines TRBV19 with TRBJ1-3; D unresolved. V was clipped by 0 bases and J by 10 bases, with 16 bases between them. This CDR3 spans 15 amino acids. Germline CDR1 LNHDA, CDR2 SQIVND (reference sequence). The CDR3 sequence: CASSIDPPAPGTIYF. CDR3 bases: TGTGCCAGTAGTATAGACCCGCCGGCGCCGGGGACCATATATTTT.

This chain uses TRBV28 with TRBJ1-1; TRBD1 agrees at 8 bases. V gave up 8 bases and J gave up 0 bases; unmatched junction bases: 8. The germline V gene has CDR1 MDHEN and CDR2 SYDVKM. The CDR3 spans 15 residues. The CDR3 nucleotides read TGTGCCAGCCGCTCAGGGGGCAGCATGAACACTGAAGCTTTCTTT. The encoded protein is CASRSGGSMNTEAFF.

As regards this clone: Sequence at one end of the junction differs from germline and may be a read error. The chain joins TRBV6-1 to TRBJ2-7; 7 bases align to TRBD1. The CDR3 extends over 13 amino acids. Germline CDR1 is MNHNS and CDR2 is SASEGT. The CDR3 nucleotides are TGTGCCAGCACCGACAGGGACGGCTACGAGCGGTACTTC. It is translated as CASTDRDGYERYF.

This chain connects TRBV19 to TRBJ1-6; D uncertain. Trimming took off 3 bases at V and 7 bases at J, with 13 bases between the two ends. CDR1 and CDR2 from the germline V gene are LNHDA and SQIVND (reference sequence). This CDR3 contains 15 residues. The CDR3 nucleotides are TGTGCCAGTAGTATCCCCAAGGGATTAAATTCACCCCTCCACTTT. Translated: CASSIPKGLNSPLHF.

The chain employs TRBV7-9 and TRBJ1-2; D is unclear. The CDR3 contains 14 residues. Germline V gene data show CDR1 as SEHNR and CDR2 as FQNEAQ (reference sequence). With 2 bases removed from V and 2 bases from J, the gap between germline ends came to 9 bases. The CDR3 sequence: CASSLRAVNYGYTF. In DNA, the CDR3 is TGTGCCAGCAGCTTAAGGGCAGTGAACTATGGCTACACCTTC.

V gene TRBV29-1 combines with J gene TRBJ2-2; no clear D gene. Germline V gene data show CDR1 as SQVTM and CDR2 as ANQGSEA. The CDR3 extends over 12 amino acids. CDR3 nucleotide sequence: TGCACCGTGGGTGAGAACACCGGGGAGCTGTTTTTT. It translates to CTVGENTGELFF.

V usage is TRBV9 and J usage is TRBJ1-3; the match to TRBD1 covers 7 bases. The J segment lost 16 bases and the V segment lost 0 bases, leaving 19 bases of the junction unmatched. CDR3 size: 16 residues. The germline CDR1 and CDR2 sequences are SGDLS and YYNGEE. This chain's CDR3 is CASSVGRSQGVGQPYF. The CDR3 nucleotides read TGTGCCAGCAGCGTAGGTCGCAGCCAGGGTGTGGGACAGCCGTATTTT.

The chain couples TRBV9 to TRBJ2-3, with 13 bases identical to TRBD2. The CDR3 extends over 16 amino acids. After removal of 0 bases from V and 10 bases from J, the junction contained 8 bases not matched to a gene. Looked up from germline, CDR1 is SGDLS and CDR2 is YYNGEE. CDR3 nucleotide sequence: TGTGCCAGCAGCGTAGGGGGACTAGCGGGATCGGGTTCGCAGTATTTT. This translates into CASSVGGLAGSGSQYF.

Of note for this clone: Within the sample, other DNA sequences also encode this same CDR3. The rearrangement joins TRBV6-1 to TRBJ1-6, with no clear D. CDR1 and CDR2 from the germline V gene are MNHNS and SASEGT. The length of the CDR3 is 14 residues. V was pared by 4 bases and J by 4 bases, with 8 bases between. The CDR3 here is CASSAGSYNSPLHF. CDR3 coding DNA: TGTGCCAGCAGTGCTGGCTCATATAATTCACCCCTCCACTTT.

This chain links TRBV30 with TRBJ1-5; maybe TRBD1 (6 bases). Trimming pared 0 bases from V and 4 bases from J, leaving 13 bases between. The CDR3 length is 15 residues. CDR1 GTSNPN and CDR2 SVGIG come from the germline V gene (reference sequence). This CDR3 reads CAWSVRGFTNQPQHF. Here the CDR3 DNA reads TGTGCCTGGAGTGTAAGGGGGTTTACAAATCAGCCCCAGCATTTT.

This CDR3 is CASSVRGREAYEQYF. The CDR3 region has the DNA TGTGCCAGCAGCGTCAGGGGGCGGGAGGCCTACGAGCAGTACTTC. The chain couples TRBV9 to TRBJ2-7, with D perhaps assigned TRBD1 or TRBD2 (8 bases each). CDR1 and CDR2 (germline): SGDLS, YYNGEE. Trimming shortened V by 2 bases and J by 2 bases, and 14 bases separated the two germline ends. This CDR3 is built from 15 residues.

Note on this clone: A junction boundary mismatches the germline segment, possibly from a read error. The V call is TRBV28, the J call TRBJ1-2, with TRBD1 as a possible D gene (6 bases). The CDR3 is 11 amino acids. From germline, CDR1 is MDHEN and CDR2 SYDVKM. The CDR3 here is CASSKRWDTTF. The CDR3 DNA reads TGTGCCAGCAGCAAAAGGTGGGACACGACTTTC.

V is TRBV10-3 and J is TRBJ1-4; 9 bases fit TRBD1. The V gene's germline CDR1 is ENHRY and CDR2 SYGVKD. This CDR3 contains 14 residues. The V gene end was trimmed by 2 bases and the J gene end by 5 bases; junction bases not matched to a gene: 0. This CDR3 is CAISEGTGNEKLFF. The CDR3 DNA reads TGTGCCATCAGTGAGGGGACAGGGAATGAAAAACTGTTTTTT.

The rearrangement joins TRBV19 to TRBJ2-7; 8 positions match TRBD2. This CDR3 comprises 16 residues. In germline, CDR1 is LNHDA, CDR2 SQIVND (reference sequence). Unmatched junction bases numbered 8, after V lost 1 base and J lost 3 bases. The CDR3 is CASSIGGRGASYEQYF. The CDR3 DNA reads TGTGCCAGTAGTATAGGAGGGCGGGGGGCCAGCTACGAGCAGTACTTC. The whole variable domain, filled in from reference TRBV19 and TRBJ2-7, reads DGGITQSPKYLFRKEGQNVTLSCEQNLNHDAMYWYRQDPGQGLRLIYYSQIVNDFQKGDIAEGYSVSREKKESFPLTVTSAQKNPTAFYLCASSIGGRGASYEQYFGPGTRLTVT.

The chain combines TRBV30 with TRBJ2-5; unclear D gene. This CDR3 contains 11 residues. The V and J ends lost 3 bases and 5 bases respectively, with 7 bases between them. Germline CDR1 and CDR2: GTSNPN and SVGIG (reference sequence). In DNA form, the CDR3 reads TGTGCCTGGAGAGACCGGGAGACCCAGTACTTC. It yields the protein CAWRDRETQYF.

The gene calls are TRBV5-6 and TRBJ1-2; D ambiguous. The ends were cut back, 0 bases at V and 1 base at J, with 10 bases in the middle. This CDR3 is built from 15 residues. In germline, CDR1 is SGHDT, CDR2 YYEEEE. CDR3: CASSLGSQLNYGYTF. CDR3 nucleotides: TGTGCCAGCAGCTTGGGCAGTCAGCTTAACTATGGCTACACCTTC.

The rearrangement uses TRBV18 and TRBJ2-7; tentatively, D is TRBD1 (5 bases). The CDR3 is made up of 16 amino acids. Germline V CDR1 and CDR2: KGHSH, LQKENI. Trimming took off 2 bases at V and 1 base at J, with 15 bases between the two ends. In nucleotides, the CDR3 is TGTGCCAGCTCACCATTGGCCCCACAGGCTTCCTACGAGCAGTACTTC. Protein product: CASSPLAPQASYEQYF.